This record looks at one T cell receptor (beta chain) sequence and its context. No conserved phenylalanine or tryptophan is present at the end of the CDR3, so a read error is the likely explanation. It is unclear where the CDR3 begins or ends on the DNA, so no DNA is shown, and the CDR3 is as TCRdb lists it. The sample originates from a study of Ad26.COV2.S vaccination and SARS-CoV-2 variants. On the study more broadly: In the study, Ad26.COV2.S was injected intramuscularly once, or twice 56 days apart.

Treatment denoted: some 20 received Ad26.COV2.S at low or high dose, single or two shots; 5 received placebo; per-sample allocation not given. The samples date from day 63 after the first vaccine or placebo injection. An adult aged 18-55 years in Boston served as the donor. Repertoires were generated with immunoSEQ multiplex PCR, while TCRdb's copy carries only in-frame clones and drops some. Of around 300,000 clones detected, roughly 90% appear once; the ten largest clones hold 5.5%. This receptor was obtained from a person between 18 and 59 years old who received the Ad26.COV2.S COVID-19 vaccine or a placebo. The sample in question was peripheral blood, obtained in a trial of Ad26.COV2.S vaccine versus placebo.

The CDR3 loop is CASSLDPHRDRI. The chain employs TRBV5-8 and TRBJ1-1; TRBD1, the table's D call, lacks a check against the DNA. The germline CDR1 and CDR2 sequences are SGHTS and YDEGEE. The CDR3 is 12 residues long, counting both termini.